This T cell receptor beta chain was sequenced in a study of ipilimumab plus nivolumab after autologous stem cell transplantation (dated by TCRdb to the early 2020s). For the study in its entirety: The median number of doses that trial patients received was 5 for ipilimumab and about eight for nivolumab. Primary refractory and relapsed disease were included in the DLBCL cohort, with 18-month progression-free survival of around 84% and 29%, respectively. The intent-to-treat population of the trial consisted of roughly 38 patients. The trial enrolled patients with high-risk diffuse large B cell lymphoma, mature T cell lymphoma, or multiple myeloma undergoing autologous transplant. Study-wide conclusions, independent of this receptor: According to the authors, a biologic rationale for studying the approach further came from T cell receptor repertoire, regulatory T cell phenotype and gut microbiota profiles. Combined checkpoint inhibition appeared tolerable as post-transplant consolidation, according to the authors' conclusion.

Starting 14 to 28 days after the autologous transplant, patients began checkpoint therapy, which included ipilimumab at 1 mg/kg intravenously on day 1 of selected weeks. Nivolumab was administered at 3 mg/kg intravenously on day 1 of weeks 1, 4, 7, 10, and every two weeks through week 26. This Phase Ib clinical trial tested ipilimumab plus nivolumab, a combined checkpoint inhibition, as consolidation after autologous stem cell transplantation. The library was made by the immunoSEQ multiplex PCR assay. In TCRdb, the immuneACCESS table is reduced to in-frame sequences with V and J assigned. These tables do not hold every clone; where another copy was compared, an unresolved V gene accounts for under half, and the others remain unexplained. The sample records about 19,000 clones, around 81% of which are singletons. The ten largest account for 6% to 7% of the sample. This clone was seen once. Which antigen it targets is not known. Within one base of it there is no much larger clone, and no base qualities were kept.

Reading the germline V gene (reference sequence) gives CDR1 LNHDA and CDR2 SQIVND. For this chain, trimming is 2 bases at the V end and 6 bases at the J end, and the number of junction bases without a gene match is 3. From its cysteine to its phenylalanine, the CDR3 spans 15 amino acids. The CDR3 DNA has 45 bases and is translated from base 1. The sample consisted of PBMCs, taken in a trial of ipilimumab plus nivolumab as post-transplant consolidation. This receptor chain uses TRBV19 and TRBJ2-2, with 10 junctional bases fitting TRBD2. The clonotype comes from a male donor with diffuse large B-cell lymphoma. The CDR3 region: CASSILAGVSGELFF. At the DNA level, the sequence is TGTGCCAGTAGTATACTAGCGGGGGTATCCGGGGAGCTGTTTTTT.